This T cell receptor (beta chain) was obtained from a study of OX40 agonist ivuxolimab in advanced cancers. Comment on this clone: Its matching antigen is unknown.

Systemic immunosuppression or autoimmune disease history was grounds to exclude patients. Sampling times: baseline, cycle 4 day 1, cycle 7 day 1. The V end lost 0 bases, the J end lost 1 base, and 8 bases lay between the germline ends. This CDR3 comprises 15 residues. Germline V gene lookup returns CDR1 SGDLS and CDR2 YYNGEE. Whole-study results and caveats: Expanded clones were, on average, more numerous in CD8+ T cells than in CD4+. Normalized T-cell clonal expansion was also low in a subset of nonresponders.

Only in-frame clones appear in the TCRdb table, and some are missing; sequencing was by immunoSEQ multiplex PCR. The table includes approximately 70,000 clones, around 87% detected once. This clonotype was sampled from an adult with an advanced solid tumor such as melanoma, head and neck, liver or kidney cancer. This material consisted of CD4+ or CD8+ T cells sorted from blood, taken in a trial of the OX40 agonist ivuxolimab. The chain links TRBV9 to TRBJ1-5; D gene unclear. The CDR3 region has the DNA TGTGCCAGCAGCGTAGGAGTCGGGAGCAATCAGCCCCAGCATTTT. Translated, it gives CASSVGVGSNQPQHF.